The 11 T cell receptor beta chains presented below share a single source sample, sequenced in a study of a mutant IDH1 vaccine in newly diagnosed glioma. Profiled with immunoSEQ multiplex PCR; TCRdb holds only in-frame clones, not every one. The table includes approximately 61,000 clones, 80% detected once. Time point meaning: week 11, during vaccination. Topical imiquimod accompanied each vaccine dose, which consisted of 300 ug of mutant IDH1 20-mer peptide. For these TCRs, the target antigens are not known. Specimen: PBMCs, collected from a glioma patient whose treatment included an IDH1 peptide vaccine. The origin of the receptors is a middle-aged man with glioma.

This chain links TRBV6-1 with TRBJ2-3; D is perhaps TRBD2 (5 bases). Germline values: CDR1 MNHNS, CDR2 SASEGT. This CDR3 has 13 residues. The V end was cut by 8 bases, the J end by 1 base, with 10 bases between. The chain's CDR3 is CASLAEGTDTQYF. The CDR3 nucleotides read TGTGCCAGCCTGGCGGAGGGCACAGATACGCAGTATTTT.

This rearrangement joins TRBV27 to TRBJ1-5, with a possible D match to TRBD1 (6 bases). CDR3 length: 14 residues. Trimming stripped 6 bases from V and 6 bases from J, with 15 bases between. Per germline, CDR1 MNHEY and CDR2 SMNVEV (reference sequence). CDR3: CASRPGQGGQPQHF. CDR3 in DNA: TGTGCCAGCAGACCGGGACAAGGCGGTCAGCCCCAGCATTTT.

The chain joins TRBV7-8 to TRBJ2-5; D is possibly TRBD1 (6 bases). The length of the CDR3 is 15 residues. From germline, CDR1 is SGHVS and CDR2 FQNEAQ. V was clipped by 7 bases and J by 4 bases, with 19 bases between them. The chain's CDR3 is CASKVGRGVSETQYF. CDR3 bases: TGTGCCAGCAAGGTTGGCAGGGGAGTATCAGAGACCCAGTACTTC.

The rearrangement uses TRBV20-1 and TRBJ2-1, with D hard to call. The ends were cut back, 7 bases at V and 8 bases at J, with 12 bases in the middle. CDR1 DFQATT and CDR2 SNEGSKA come from the germline V gene (reference sequence). The CDR3 runs to 11 residues. In DNA, the CDR3 is TGCAGTGTAGGGTTTCGCGATGAGCAGTTCTTC. Its translation: CSVGFRDEQFF.

The chain uses TRBV5-4 and TRBJ2-7; D possibly corresponds to TRBD1 (5 bases). Trimming removed 5 bases from V and 7 bases from J, with 16 bases in between. The CDR3 runs to 13 residues. The germline CDR1 and CDR2 sequences are SGHNT and YYREEE (reference sequence). The CDR3 region is CASRHGAEVEQYF. In nucleotides, the CDR3 is TGTGCCAGCAGACATGGGGCAGAAGTTGAGCAGTACTTC.

The DNA of the CDR3 is TGCGCCAGCGGTTTAGCGGGGGGGCCGGGTGATGAGCAGTTCTTC. It translates to CASGLAGGPGDEQFF. This chain connects TRBV5-1 to TRBJ2-1; 11 bases match TRBD2. Germline V gene lookup returns CDR1 SGHRS and CDR2 YFSETQ. The CDR3 runs 15 residues. J lost 8 bases, V lost 7 bases, and 11 bases had no gene match.

In its sample, this clone was seen a few times. The CDR3 is CASSRRGTGELFF. The CDR3 DNA reads TGCGCCAGCAGCAGGAGAGGTACCGGGGAGCTGTTTTTT. The rearrangement uses TRBV5-1 and TRBJ2-2; D is unresolved. The V gene's germline CDR1 is SGHRS and CDR2 YFSETQ. V lost 4 bases, J lost 5 bases, and 9 bases lay in between. The CDR3 covers 13 residues.

The gene calls are TRBV7-2 and TRBJ2-1; weak D call: TRBD2 (7 bases). Trimming removed 5 bases from V and 4 bases from J, with 15 bases in between. CDR3 length: 15 residues. Germline V gene lookup returns CDR1 SGHTA and CDR2 FQGNSA. The CDR3 here is CASSREGGGYNEQFF. The DNA of the CDR3 is TGTGCCAGCAGCAGGGAAGGGGGGGGTTACAATGAGCAGTTCTTC.

The V and J genes are TRBV7-2 and TRBJ1-5; 8 bases line up with TRBD1. CDR3 length equals 13 residues. Germline lookup yields CDR1 SGHTA and CDR2 FQGNSA. The V gene end was trimmed by 6 bases and the J gene end by 9 bases; junction bases not matched to a gene: 7. The CDR3 DNA sequence: TGTGCCAGCAGTCGTGACAGGGGACGGCCCCAGCATTTT. Translation: CASSRDRGRPQHF.

The rearrangement uses TRBV9 and TRBJ2-1, with D tentatively TRBD1 (6 bases). Germline V gene lookup returns CDR1 SGDLS and CDR2 YYNGEE. The CDR3 runs to 15 residues. The V and J ends lost 3 bases and 4 bases respectively, with 14 bases between them. CDR3 loop: CASSAQEGQYNEQFF. The CDR3, as DNA: TGTGCCAGCAGCGCCCAAGAGGGACAATACAATGAGCAGTTCTTC.

This chain connects TRBV19 to TRBJ1-3, with D possibly being TRBD1 (5 bases). CDR1 is LNHDA, CDR2 SQIVND, per germline (reference sequence). The CDR3 sequence is 14 residues long. Trimming left V 3 bases short and J 4 bases short, with 10 bases between. The CDR3, as DNA: TGTGCCAGTAGTATGGCAGGGAGAGGAAACACCATATATTTT. Amino acid sequence: CASSMAGRGNTIYF.